The rows below give T cell receptor beta chains drawn from one sample of a study of blood T cell repertoires in COVID-19. Clones were read by immunoSEQ multiplex PCR, and TCRdb kept only the in-frame ones, dropping some. This table holds some 100,000 clones, 85% to 90% found once. The source material was peripheral blood. The receptors shown here come from a human donor with acute or convalescent COVID-19. The donor label of this sample is uncertain. Each CDR3 is given with its conserved first and last residue. The order of the fields is V gene, clone size, D gene, J gene, CDR3 DNA, CDR3 protein. D genes are given only for firm matches. Clone size is stated in some rows and not others, as once, few, many or a class when expanded.

V gene: TRBV5-1; clone size: few; D gene: -; J gene: TRBJ1-3; CDR3 DNA: TGCGCCAGCAGCTTCGGGAGCCCCTGGAAGGACACCATATATTTT; CDR3 protein: CASSFGSPWKDTIYF
V gene: TRBV29-1; clone size: once; D gene: -; J gene: TRBJ1-1; CDR3 DNA: TGCAGCGTTGAAGTGAGTAGAGCGGTCAGTCGAGCTTTCTTT; CDR3 protein: CSVEVSRAVSRAFF
V gene: TRBV24-1; clone size: few; D gene: -; J gene: TRBJ2-2; CDR3 DNA: TGTGCCACCAGCGGGACACCACCGAACACCGGGGAGCTGTTTTTT; CDR3 protein: CATSGTPPNTGELFF
V gene: TRBV11-3; clone size: -; D gene: -; J gene: TRBJ2-1; CDR3 DNA: TGTGCCAGCAGCCCAGACCCTAGCGCCCACAATGAGCAGTTCTTC; CDR3 protein: CASSPDPSAHNEQFF
V gene: TRBV5-5; clone size: -; D gene: TRBD1; J gene: TRBJ1-1; CDR3 DNA: TGTGCCAGCAAGGCTTGGGTGGACAGGGAAGCTTTCTTT; CDR3 protein: CASKAWVDREAFF
V gene: TRBV7-2; clone size: -; D gene: -; J gene: TRBJ2-7; CDR3 DNA: TGTGCCAGCAGCTTAGAGCCGGGAGCGACCTACGAGCAGTACTTC; CDR3 protein: CASSLEPGATYEQYF
V gene: TRBV6-5; clone size: -; D gene: TRBD1; J gene: TRBJ2-5; CDR3 DNA: TGTGCCAGCAGGATAAGCAGGGGGCCTGGCGAGACCCAGTACTTC; CDR3 protein: CASRISRGPGETQYF
V gene: TRBV7-3; clone size: few; D gene: TRBD1; J gene: TRBJ1-2; CDR3 DNA: TGTGCCAGCAGCCTCTCTCCCGGGACAGGGGTCGATGGCTACACCTTC; CDR3 protein: CASSLSPGTGVDGYTF
V gene: TRBV29-1; clone size: -; D gene: -; J gene: TRBJ1-5; CDR3 DNA: TGCAGCGTTGCCTTGGGGGCTACGGGCAATCAGCCCCAGCATTTT; CDR3 protein: CSVALGATGNQPQHF
V gene: TRBV18; clone size: -; D gene: TRBD2; J gene: TRBJ2-5; CDR3 DNA: TGTGCCAGCTCACAGGGACTAGCGGGAGGATCAGAGACCCAGTACTTC; CDR3 protein: CASSQGLAGGSETQYF
V gene: TRBV7-2; clone size: -; D gene: -; J gene: TRBJ2-1; CDR3 DNA: TGTGCCAGCAGCCCCCCGGGGGGCAATAGCAATGAGCAGTTCTTC; CDR3 protein: CASSPPGGNSNEQFF
V gene: TRBV12-1; clone size: -; D gene: -; J gene: TRBJ2-2; CDR3 DNA: TGTGCCAGCAGCTTTTATCCCGAAAATGACGGGGAGAACACCGGGGAGCTGTTTTTT; CDR3 protein: CASSFYPENDGENTGELFF
V gene: TRBV28; clone size: once; D gene: -; J gene: TRBJ1-1; CDR3 DNA: TGTGCCAGCAGTCATCCTCGGCCGCGGGCGGTACCTGAAGCTTTCTTT; CDR3 protein: CASSHPRPRAVPEAFF
V gene: TRBV6-5; clone size: -; D gene: TRBD2; J gene: TRBJ2-3; CDR3 DNA: TGTGCCAGCAGTTCGGCGGGAGGGGAGGGGGATACGCAGTATTTT; CDR3 protein: CASSSAGGEGDTQYF
V gene: TRBV5-1; clone size: -; D gene: TRBD1; J gene: TRBJ2-1; CDR3 DNA: TGCGCCAGCAGCTTCCAGGGGGCGGGGTACAATGAGCAGTTCTTC; CDR3 protein: CASSFQGAGYNEQFF
V gene: TRBV4-1; clone size: -; D gene: -; J gene: TRBJ1-1; CDR3 DNA: TGCGCCAGCAGCCAAGATATAAGGGGCACTGAAGCTTTCTTT; CDR3 protein: CASSQDIRGTEAFF
V gene: TRBV29-1; clone size: -; D gene: -; J gene: TRBJ2-1; CDR3 DNA: TGCAGCGTGCTTATGGGTGAGGCAGGGTTCGAGCAGTTCTTC; CDR3 protein: CSVLMGEAGFEQFF
V gene: TRBV6-2/TRBV6-3; clone size: -; D gene: -; J gene: TRBJ1-1; CDR3 DNA: TGTGCCAGCAGCCCCGGGACAAGTGACACTGAAGCTTTCTTT; CDR3 protein: CASSPGTSDTEAFF
V gene: TRBV11-2; clone size: -; D gene: -; J gene: TRBJ2-4; CDR3 DNA: TGTGCCAGCAGCGAAGGGGCAGGAGTAGCCAAAAACATTCAGTACTTC; CDR3 protein: CASSEGAGVAKNIQYF
V gene: TRBV21-1; clone size: -; D gene: -; J gene: TRBJ2-3; CDR3 DNA: TGTGCCAGCAGCAAAGAGGATAGCGGGTTTACAGATACGCAGTATTTT; CDR3 protein: CASSKEDSGFTDTQYF
V gene: TRBV19; clone size: -; D gene: -; J gene: TRBJ1-3; CDR3 DNA: TGTGCCAGTCAACGGGGATCGTCCTCTGGAAACACCATATATTTT; CDR3 protein: CASQRGSSSGNTIYF
V gene: TRBV6-2/TRBV6-3; clone size: -; D gene: -; J gene: TRBJ2-1; CDR3 DNA: TGTGCCAGCAGTTACGTTCAGGGCGAGCAGTTCTTC; CDR3 protein: CASSYVQGEQFF
V gene: TRBV30; clone size: -; D gene: TRBD2; J gene: TRBJ2-3; CDR3 DNA: TGTGCCTGGACTGACCCTCCGACTAGCGGGATTCTAGATACGCAGTATTTT; CDR3 protein: CAWTDPPTSGILDTQYF
V gene: TRBV7-2; clone size: -; D gene: -; J gene: TRBJ2-7; CDR3 DNA: TGTGCCAGCAGCTTAACTGGCGGAGGCTACGAGCAGTACTTC; CDR3 protein: CASSLTGGGYEQYF
V gene: TRBV18; clone size: -; D gene: TRBD1; J gene: TRBJ1-1; CDR3 DNA: TGTGCCAGCTCACCAAGGGGACAGTATGAAGCTTTCTTT; CDR3 protein: CASSPRGQYEAFF
V gene: TRBV28; clone size: -; D gene: TRBD1; J gene: TRBJ1-2; CDR3 DNA: TGTGCCAGCAGTGGGGGACAGGGGACCGCTGGCTACACCTTC; CDR3 protein: CASSGGQGTAGYTF
V gene: TRBV11-2; clone size: -; D gene: TRBD1; J gene: TRBJ1-6; CDR3 DNA: TGTGCCAGCAGCGACACAGGGGAATCACCCCTCCACTTT; CDR3 protein: CASSDTGESPLHF
V gene: TRBV2; clone size: few; D gene: -; J gene: TRBJ1-2; CDR3 DNA: TGTGCCAGCAGTGAATGGCAGAACAATGGCTACACCTTC; CDR3 protein: CASSEWQNNGYTF
V gene: TRBV7-3; clone size: once; D gene: -; J gene: TRBJ1-1; CDR3 DNA: TGTGCCAGCAGCTTACAAGGGGAGAACACTGAAGCTTTCTTT; CDR3 protein: CASSLQGENTEAFF
V gene: TRBV19; clone size: -; D gene: -; J gene: TRBJ1-1; CDR3 DNA: TGTGCCAGTAACCTGGGGGCGAACACTGAAGCTTTCTTT; CDR3 protein: CASNLGANTEAFF
V gene: TRBV4-3; clone size: -; D gene: -; J gene: TRBJ2-1; CDR3 DNA: TGCGCCAGCAGCCAAATGCAGGAGCAGTTCTTC; CDR3 protein: CASSQMQEQFF
V gene: TRBV5-6; clone size: -; D gene: -; J gene: TRBJ2-1; CDR3 DNA: TGTGCCAGCAGCTTCGGGGATGTCTCCTACAATGAGCAGTTCTTC; CDR3 protein: CASSFGDVSYNEQFF
V gene: TRBV5-6; clone size: few; D gene: TRBD1; J gene: TRBJ1-5; CDR3 DNA: TGTGCCAGCAGCCGCTATACAGGGGATAGCAATCAGCCCCAGCATTTT; CDR3 protein: CASSRYTGDSNQPQHF
V gene: TRBV18; clone size: -; D gene: TRBD1; J gene: TRBJ1-5; CDR3 DNA: TGTGCCAGCTCACCAACAGGGGGGAACAGCAATCAGCCCCAGCATTTT; CDR3 protein: CASSPTGGNSNQPQHF
V gene: TRBV7-2; clone size: -; D gene: TRBD1; J gene: TRBJ1-5; CDR3 DNA: TGTGCCAGCAGCTTAGGGAGAGGGGGCGAACAGCCCCAGCATTTT; CDR3 protein: CASSLGRGGEQPQHF
V gene: TRBV7-3; clone size: -; D gene: TRBD1; J gene: TRBJ1-1; CDR3 DNA: TGTGCCAGCAGCTTTACAGGGGCGAACACTGAAGCTTTCTTT; CDR3 protein: CASSFTGANTEAFF
V gene: TRBV5-6; clone size: -; D gene: -; J gene: TRBJ2-5; CDR3 DNA: TGTGCCAGCAGCTTGGCCAAGTGGGCAGGGGTGAGCGAGACCCAGTACTTC; CDR3 protein: CASSLAKWAGVSETQYF
V gene: TRBV25-1; clone size: -; D gene: -; J gene: TRBJ2-3; CDR3 DNA: TGTGCCAGCAGTCGGACACAGGGATCAAGCACAGATACGCAGTATTTT; CDR3 protein: CASSRTQGSSTDTQYF
V gene: TRBV4-1; clone size: once; D gene: TRBD1; J gene: TRBJ1-5; CDR3 DNA: TGCGCCAGCAGCCAAGACCAGGGGACAGCATACTATCAGCCCCAGCATTTT; CDR3 protein: CASSQDQGTAYYQPQHF
V gene: TRBV15; clone size: -; D gene: TRBD2; J gene: TRBJ2-1; CDR3 DNA: TGTGCCACCAGCAGGGGAAGGGGACTAGCGTATAATGAGCAGTTCTTC; CDR3 protein: CATSRGRGLAYNEQFF
V gene: TRBV19; clone size: -; D gene: -; J gene: TRBJ2-1; CDR3 DNA: TGTGCCAGTAGCTCGGAAGCAGGGCAATTCCTCTACAATGAGCAGTTCTTC; CDR3 protein: CASSSEAGQFLYNEQFF
V gene: TRBV21-1; clone size: once; D gene: -; J gene: TRBJ2-2; CDR3 DNA: TGTGCCAGCAGCACAAAGACAGGGGAAGTTCCCGGGGAGCTGTTTTTT; CDR3 protein: CASSTKTGEVPGELFF
V gene: TRBV5-1; clone size: -; D gene: TRBD2; J gene: TRBJ2-3; CDR3 DNA: TGCGCCAGCAGGTCCGCTAGCGGGGGGACCACAGATACGCAGTATTTT; CDR3 protein: CASRSASGGTTDTQYF
V gene: TRBV4-1; clone size: -; D gene: TRBD2; J gene: TRBJ2-3; CDR3 DNA: TGCGCCAGCAGCCCGCGGGGGGTCCGTGAAGATACGCAGTATTTT; CDR3 protein: CASSPRGVREDTQYF
V gene: TRBV28; clone size: -; D gene: -; J gene: TRBJ1-3; CDR3 DNA: TGTGCCAGCGAGACAGCTGCAGGAAACACCATATATTTT; CDR3 protein: CASETAAGNTIYF
V gene: TRBV2; clone size: -; D gene: -; J gene: TRBJ2-5; CDR3 DNA: TGTGCCAGTTTGAGGGGGAGCCACGAAGAGACCCAGTACTTC; CDR3 protein: CASLRGSHEETQYF
V gene: TRBV9; clone size: -; D gene: -; J gene: TRBJ1-6; CDR3 DNA: TGTGCCAGCAGCGTAGAACCGCGAGAGGCGCCCCTCCACTTT; CDR3 protein: CASSVEPREAPLHF
V gene: TRBV2; clone size: -; D gene: TRBD2; J gene: TRBJ2-1; CDR3 DNA: TGTGCCAGCAGTCCTCCTCGAGGGGGACTAGCGGGAGGGCGGTCCTACAATGAGCAGTTCTTC; CDR3 protein: CASSPPRGGLAGGRSYNEQFF
V gene: TRBV19; clone size: -; D gene: TRBD1; J gene: TRBJ1-2; CDR3 DNA: TGTGCCAGTAGAAGGGGACAGGGCTATGGCTACACCTTC; CDR3 protein: CASRRGQGYGYTF
V gene: TRBV11-2; clone size: few; D gene: -; J gene: TRBJ2-5; CDR3 DNA: TGTGCCAGCAGCTTAGACTTGACAGCGTACCAAGAGACCCAGTACTTC; CDR3 protein: CASSLDLTAYQETQYF
V gene: TRBV30; clone size: -; D gene: -; J gene: TRBJ2-7; CDR3 DNA: TGTGCCTGGAGTTATCGGGGATTCTACGAGCAGTACTTC; CDR3 protein: CAWSYRGFYEQYF
V gene: TRBV11-2; clone size: -; D gene: TRBD2; J gene: TRBJ2-1; CDR3 DNA: TGTGCCAGCAGCCGGACTAGCGGTAACTCCTACAATGAGCAGTTCTTC; CDR3 protein: CASSRTSGNSYNEQFF
V gene: TRBV11-2; clone size: -; D gene: -; J gene: TRBJ1-1; CDR3 DNA: TGTGCCAGCAGCTACCGGACAGCCCAGAACACTGAAGCTTTCTTT; CDR3 protein: CASSYRTAQNTEAFF
V gene: TRBV27; clone size: -; D gene: -; J gene: TRBJ1-6; CDR3 DNA: TGTGCCAGCAGTATCAGGGGAGGGAGTTCACCCCTCCACTTT; CDR3 protein: CASSIRGGSSPLHF
V gene: TRBV5-1; clone size: -; D gene: -; J gene: TRBJ2-3; CDR3 DNA: TGCGCCAGCAGCTGGGGCCAGGTAGGGGCAGATACGCAGTATTTT; CDR3 protein: CASSWGQVGADTQYF
V gene: TRBV27; clone size: -; D gene: TRBD2; J gene: TRBJ2-1; CDR3 DNA: TGTGCCAGCAGTGCAATAGCGGGTGAGCAGTTCTTC; CDR3 protein: CASSAIAGEQFF
V gene: TRBV19; clone size: -; D gene: TRBD1; J gene: TRBJ1-1; CDR3 DNA: TGTGCCAGTATCAAGCAGGGGGCGCCCATAAACACTGAAGCTTTCTTT; CDR3 protein: CASIKQGAPINTEAFF
V gene: TRBV21-1; clone size: -; D gene: -; J gene: TRBJ1-2; CDR3 DNA: TGTGCCAGCAGCAAACACCACCGGGACAGGGCTGGGGTAACTAGAGGCTACACCTTC; CDR3 protein: CASSKHHRDRAGVTRGYTF
V gene: TRBV6-5; clone size: -; D gene: -; J gene: TRBJ1-3; CDR3 DNA: TGTGCCAGCAGCGACGGGTACTCTGGAAACACCATATATTTT; CDR3 protein: CASSDGYSGNTIYF